Listed below are T cell receptor beta chains from one sample, sequenced in a study of CD8 T cells in Susac syndrome. Via MiXCR, TCRdb re-called the immunoSEQ multiplex PCR reads, giving one row per CDR3 protein. The sample lists 150,000 to 200,000 distinct CDR3 sequences; around 93% were seen once. The sample was CD4+ T cells from PBMCs. The receptors derive from a human donor in good health. The CDR3 runs from the conserved cysteine through the conserved F or W. The order of the fields is V gene, J gene, clone size, D gene, CDR3 protein, CDR3 DNA. A D gene is named only where the DNA matches it firmly. Some rows have no size entry. The others give once, few or many, or a class for an expanded clone.

>TRBV19|TRBJ2-5|NA|TRBD1
CASSISGTGKETQYF
TGTGCCAGTAGTATATCTGGGACAGGGAAAGAGACCCAGTACTTC
>TRBV29-1|TRBJ2-7|NA|TRBD1
CSVSGTGPSYEQYF
TGCAGCGTCTCCGGGACAGGACCTTCCTACGAGCAGTACTTC
>TRBV7-2|TRBJ1-2|NA|NA
CASSLKDGGGNGYTF
TGTGCCAGCAGCTTGAAGGACGGTGGCGGCAATGGCTACACCTTC
>TRBV7-8|TRBJ2-3|NA|TRBD2
CASSPGLASDTQYF
TGTGCCAGCAGTCCGGGACTAGCATCAGATACGCAGTATTTT
>TRBV18|TRBJ2-3|NA|NA
CASSPGTDTQYF
TGTGCCAGCTCCCCAGGGACAGATACGCAGTATTTT
>TRBV2|TRBJ2-5|NA|NA
CASQGVGETQYF
TGTGCCAGCCAAGGGGTAGGGGAGACCCAGTACTTC
>TRBV3-1|TRBJ2-2|NA|NA
CASSQGPRGGRNTGELFF
TGTGCCAGCAGCCAAGGTCCGAGGGGGGGTCGGAACACCGGGGAGCTGTTTTTT
>TRBV12-3/TRBV12-4|TRBJ2-7|NA|NA
CASSLRQGAYEQYF
TGTGCCAGCAGTTTACGCCAGGGAGCCTACGAGCAGTACTTC
>TRBV15|TRBJ1-2|NA|NA
CATSEPGQNSGYTF
TGTGCCACCAGCGAACCCGGACAGAACTCAGGCTACACCTTC
>TRBV3-1|TRBJ2-7|NA|NA
CASSQDPLGGAWEQYF
TGTGCCAGCAGCCAAGACCCCTTAGGGGGGGCCTGGGAGCAGTACTTC
>TRBV28|TRBJ1-1|NA|NA
CASLLPLGTEAFF
TGTGCCAGCCTCCTCCCCCTCGGGACTGAAGCTTTCTTT
>TRBV5-1|TRBJ2-3|NA|NA
CASSLDADTQYF
TGCGCCAGCAGCTTGGATGCAGATACGCAGTATTTT
>TRBV6-5|TRBJ2-7|once|TRBD1
CASSYSRTGYEQYF
TGTGCCAGCAGTTATTCGAGGACAGGCTACGAGCAGTACTTC
>TRBV19|TRBJ2-4|NA|TRBD2
CASSPPAGGLAKNIQYF
TGTGCCAGTAGTCCCCCGGCGGGGGGGCTAGCCAAAAACATTCAGTACTTC
>TRBV20-1|TRBJ2-6|NA|NA
CSAARDSGANVLTF
TGCAGTGCGGCCCGGGACTCTGGGGCCAACGTCCTGACTTTC
>TRBV2|TRBJ2-2|NA|TRBD2
CGGTSGNTGELFF
TGCGGAGGGACTAGCGGGAACACCGGGGAGCTGTTTTTT
>TRBV14|TRBJ1-6|NA|NA
CASSPPEGSPLHF
TGTGCCAGCAGTCCCCCGGAGGGGTCACCCCTCCACTTT
>TRBV5-4|TRBJ1-1|NA|NA
CASSSTPGTEAFF
TGTGCCAGCAGCAGCACACCGGGCACTGAAGCTTTCTTT
>TRBV29-1|TRBJ2-7|NA|NA
CSALLPPRYEQYF
TGCAGCGCCCTTCTCCCCCCGCGATACGAGCAGTACTTC
>TRBV5-6|TRBJ1-5|NA|NA
CASSLGPFGNQPQHF
TGTGCCAGCAGCTTGGGGCCCTTCGGCAATCAGCCCCAGCATTTT
>TRBV28|TRBJ2-4|NA|NA
CALQGEGNIQYF
TGTGCCCTACAGGGAGAGGGAAACATTCAGTACTTC
>TRBV30|TRBJ2-5|once|NA
CAWSGEGGGRETQYF
TGTGCCTGGAGTGGCGAGGGGGGTGGAAGAGAGACCCAGTACTTC
>TRBV7-6|TRBJ2-5|NA|NA
CASSSLVRETQYF
TGTGCCAGCAGCTCCCTAGTTCGAGAGACCCAGTACTTC
>TRBV9|TRBJ1-1|NA|NA
CASSVAQRSEAFF
TGTGCCAGCAGCGTAGCCCAGAGGTCTGAAGCTTTCTTT
>TRBV6-1|TRBJ2-2|NA|TRBD2
CASSVSGGNSGELFF
TGTGCCAGCAGTGTTAGCGGGGGGAACAGCGGGGAGCTGTTTTTT
>TRBV6-5|TRBJ2-2|NA|NA
CASSYKGRVNTGELFF
TGTGCCAGCAGTTACAAGGGACGGGTGAACACCGGGGAGCTGTTTTTT
>TRBV7-9|TRBJ1-2|NA|NA
CASSDGVDYGYTF
TGTGCCAGCAGTGATGGGGTGGACTATGGCTACACCTTC
>TRBV7-9|TRBJ1-4|NA|NA
CASSLSGAEKLFF
TGTGCCAGCAGCTTATCGGGGGCGGAAAAACTGTTTTTT
>TRBV14|TRBJ2-3|once|NA
CASSPNTNTQYF
TGTGCCAGCAGCCCGAACACAAATACGCAGTATTTT
>TRBV6-4|TRBJ2-1|once|NA
CASSASRTASYNEQFF
TGTGCCAGCAGTGCCAGCCGGACAGCTTCCTACAATGAGCAGTTCTTC
>TRBV29-1|TRBJ2-7|few|NA
CSVGDPYEQYF
TGCAGCGTTGGGGACCCATACGAGCAGTACTTC
>TRBV9|TRBJ2-5|NA|NA
CASSGGGGLGETQYF
TGTGCCAGCAGCGGTGGCGGGGGCCTCGGGGAGACCCAGTACTTC
>TRBV6-5|TRBJ1-2|NA|TRBD1
CASSETGGANYGYTF
TGTGCCAGCAGCGAAACAGGGGGAGCGAACTATGGCTACACCTTC
>TRBV6-6|TRBJ2-7|NA|NA
CASSRRGPSSYEQYF
TGTGCCAGCAGTCGGCGGGGGCCGAGCTCCTACGAGCAGTACTTC
>TRBV4-1|TRBJ2-7|NA|NA
CASSQDLGGSPYEQYF
TGCGCCAGCAGCCAAGATTTAGGCGGTTCCCCCTACGAGCAGTACTTC
>TRBV6-6|TRBJ2-4|NA|NA
CASRTLDREGNIQYF
TGTGCCAGCAGGACCCTTGACAGGGAGGGAAACATTCAGTACTTC
>TRBV5-1|TRBJ2-7|NA|NA
CASSAGWEQYF
TGCGCCAGCAGCGCAGGGTGGGAGCAGTACTTC
>TRBV12-3/TRBV12-4|TRBJ2-5|NA|NA
CASSLWPGQETQYF
TGTGCCAGCAGTTTATGGCCTGGCCAAGAGACCCAGTACTTC
>TRBV24-1|TRBJ1-3|NA|NA
CATSQLESGIFILGSGNTIYF
TGTGCCACCAGTCAGCTTGAGAGCGGGATCTTTATATTAGGCTCTGGAAACACCATATATTTT
>TRBV3-1|TRBJ2-5|NA|NA
CASSQDFSKETQYF
TGTGCCAGCAGCCAGGACTTTAGCAAAGAGACCCAGTACTTC
>TRBV9|TRBJ2-5|NA|TRBD2
CASSVVGLATETQYF
TGTGCCAGCAGCGTGGTCGGACTAGCGACCGAGACCCAGTACTTC
>TRBV20-1|TRBJ2-7|NA|TRBD1
CSASLSGQGAPDYEQYF
TGCAGTGCTAGTCTGTCGGGACAGGGGGCTCCAGACTACGAGCAGTACTTC
>TRBV20-1|TRBJ1-2|NA|NA
CSASEQGYGYTF
TGCAGTGCTAGTGAGCAGGGCTATGGCTACACCTTC
>TRBV29-1|TRBJ2-7|NA|NA
CSVEGVVHEQYF
TGCAGCGTTGAAGGGGTAGTCCACGAGCAGTACTTC
>TRBV28|TRBJ2-7|NA|TRBD1
CASATPGGSYEQYF
TGTGCCAGCGCTACGCCAGGGGGCTCCTACGAGCAGTACTTC
>TRBV3-1|TRBJ2-2|NA|NA
CASRIAGNTGELFF
TGTGCCAGCAGAATCGCAGGGAACACCGGGGAGCTGTTTTTT
>TRBV10-3|TRBJ2-5|NA|TRBD1
CAISESPGQGQETQYF
TGTGCCATCAGTGAGTCCCCGGGACAGGGGCAAGAGACCCAGTACTTC
>TRBV2|TRBJ2-7|NA|NA
CASRDDSYEQYF
TGTGCCAGCAGGGACGATTCCTACGAGCAGTACTTC
>TRBV2|TRBJ1-6|NA|NA
CASSGVYNSPLHF
TGTGCCAGCAGTGGCGTGTATAATTCACCCCTCCACTTT
>TRBV3-1|TRBJ2-2|NA|NA
CASSLRTTIAGELFF
TGTGCCAGCAGCCTTCGCACTACCATCGCCGGGGAGCTGTTTTTT
>TRBV12-3/TRBV12-4|TRBJ2-7|NA|TRBD2
CASTSTHPASGVTYEQYF
TGTGCCAGCACCTCCACCCACCCGGCTAGCGGGGTAACCTACGAGCAGTACTTC
>TRBV19|TRBJ2-2|few|TRBD1
CASNPPGQGLGGELFF
TGTGCCAGTAATCCCCCGGGACAGGGGTTGGGCGGGGAGCTGTTTTTT
>TRBV6-5|TRBJ1-6|NA|NA
CASKGKSAVNSPLHF
TGTGCCAGCAAAGGGAAATCGGCTGTTAATTCACCCCTCCACTTT
>TRBV29-1|TRBJ2-3|NA|NA
CSVVGDTQYF
TGCAGCGTTGTGGGAGATACGCAGTATTTT
>TRBV7-8|TRBJ2-7|NA|TRBD2
CASSLGLAGTYEQYF
TGTGCCAGCAGCTTAGGTCTAGCGGGTACCTACGAGCAGTACTTC